This T cell receptor beta chain was retrieved from a study of blood T cells in healthy people across ages (dated by TCRdb to about 2015). Describing the broader study: In model experiments, roughly one uniquely barcoded TCR beta cDNA molecule per two T cells was captured by template switching. To avoid experimental bias, donors of different ages were randomly spread across the sequencing lanes. The donors were divided into four age groups: young (average approximately 15 years), middle-aged (approximately 41), aged (about 60) and long-lived (about 80). The study measured age-related changes in TCR beta repertoire diversity using deep sequencing normalized with unique cDNA molecular identifiers. For two donors (one aged 18 to 29 and one aged 80 or older), the study analyzed two additional independent replicas of 1 million unique cDNA reads from the same blood draw.

Donors were approximately 42 systemically healthy Caucasian individuals from Russia aged roughly 6 to 90 years. Roughly 10 milliliters of peripheral blood were drawn from each donor into EDTA-treated Vacutainer tubes. PBMCs were isolated by Ficoll-Paque density-gradient centrifugation, with at least 7 million obtained per sample. Total RNA, at least 6 micrograms per sample, was extracted from PBMCs with Trizol reagent. For every donor, an aliquot of PBMCs went through flow cytometry to measure the percentages of naive CD45RAhigh/CD27high T cells. The method was 5' RACE. TCRdb shows the sequencer as Illumina HiSeq 2500. The second PCR ran for roughly 6 to 11 cycles and used a J-beta primer mix along with a sample-barcoded 5' primer. Each TCR beta cDNA molecule received a unique molecular identifier from a template-switch 5' adaptor carrying 12 random nucleotides. Each sample yielded at least 3 million CDR3-containing paired-end reads. All of the RNA was converted into first-strand cDNA using the Mint cDNA synthesis kit, with a TRBC-specific oligonucleotide serving as the primer. Following uracil-DNA glycosylase treatment, a first 18-cycle PCR with universal primers M1SS and BC2_uni_R was performed on all cDNA. Turning to the authors' computational methods: For normalization, 1 million high-quality reads, each with a distinct molecular identifier, were randomly selected from each sample. Instead of being binned into consensus sequences, reads with shared molecular identifiers were discarded. MiTCR, set to a Q25 quality threshold and the strictest error-elimination algorithm, was used for CDR3 identification, clonotype clustering and error correction. Lower-bound total TCR beta diversity was estimated with a nonparametric unseen species model using Euler transformation. TCRdb applied fastp at Q25 and MiXCR to the public reads, then kept only in-frame beta chains. A single entry per CDR3 protein holds the most common genes and DNA from its merged rows. TCRdb's processing, not the study's, gives the V and J calls here. The sample table contains 1.2 million to 1.5 million distinct CDR3 sequences; only one count was recorded for approximately 60% of them. Roughly 6.3% of the sample is held by the ten biggest clonotypes.

Notes on this clonotype: Its antigen is still unknown. One base away there is no much larger clone; base qualities are not given.

Relative to germline, V is 3 bases shorter and J is 1 base shorter, with 9 bases between their ends. The germline V gene specifies SGHAT as CDR1 and FQNNGV as CDR2. The CDR3 numbers 14 residues from cysteine through phenylalanine. The kept DNA is CDR3 alone, 42 bases in frame from the first base. On the study overall, not on this receptor specifically: Conclusive comparison of naive and antigen-experienced compartments was prevented by the profiling of bulk unsorted PBMCs. Total diversity estimates from one million sequenced T cells were considered lower bounds and underestimates. There was a strong correlation between observed TCR beta diversity and the percentage of naive T cells measured by flow cytometry. Compared with the aged group, the long-lived group had more naive CD4+ T cells, fewer expanded clones and increased TCR diversity, suggesting age selection. As age increased, observed TCR beta diversity per million T cells dropped in a roughly linear way, and a significant reduction was already evident by age around 41. Donor CMV infection status was unknown, potentially confounding age-related changes in expanded clonotypes.

The rearranged chain carries TRBV11-2 and TRBJ1-2, with no reliable assignment of the D segment. This TCR derives from a man between 18 and 35 years old in good health. Material for sequencing was blood. CDR3 sequence: CASSFWINNYGYTF. DNA sequence: TGTGCCAGCAGCTTTTGGATCAATAACTATGGCTACACCTTC.